Listed below are T cell receptor beta chains from one sample, sequenced in a study of shared clonotypes between healthy human individuals. The method was immunoSEQ multiplex PCR; TCRdb's version includes in-frame clones alone and lacks a portion of them. The repertoire consists of about half a million clones, with more than 75% occurring once and the leading ten covering about 13%. Material for sequencing was PBMCs. The origin of the receptors is a woman aged 40 to 55 in good health. Some clones in this sample may be carry-over from other donors' samples. Both conserved end residues are part of each CDR3. Each record gives: V gene, J gene, CDR3 protein.

TRBV7-8	TRBJ2-7	CASSSRLAATYEQYF
TRBV20-1	TRBJ2-7	CSASPLYEQYF
TRBV27	TRBJ2-5	CASSFSHLAGGGETQYF
TRBV5-6	TRBJ2-3	CASSFLGISTDTQYF
TRBV15	TRBJ2-1	CATSRDRGHPGLF
TRBV5-1	TRBJ2-1	CASSLLRFVNEQFF
TRBV4-1	TRBJ2-2	CASSHVSSGGNTGELFF
TRBV27	TRBJ2-3	CASSFGGADRNTQYF
TRBV30	TRBJ1-6	CAWSDLNSPLHF
TRBV2	TRBJ1-4	CASSEAGRWMYLF
TRBV7-7	TRBJ2-3	CASSLTVHGTDTQYF
TRBV5-1	TRBJ2-2	CASRWAADNTGELFF
TRBV19	TRBJ1-6	CASSRPKKESNSPLHF